This T cell receptor beta chain was identified during a study of tumor-infiltrating lymphocytes in primary liver carcinoma. The CDR3 covers 13 residues. The authors made TCR beta cDNA from 450 to 600 ng total RNA with a constant-region primer. Employing slightly modified ARM-PCR, three nested multiplex PCR rounds were run, and these gave rise to the TCR beta libraries. The first two PCR rounds used TRBV1-TRBV30 forward primers with a C-beta reverse primer, roughly 10 cycles each. TCRdb re-called the multiplex PCR reads through MiXCR, storing one row per CDR3 protein. The profile shows about 74,000 distinct CDR3 sequences, roughly three quarters of them singletons. Co-extraction of RNA and DNA was performed on roughly 20-33 mg of unsorted bulk tissue. Comments on this clonotype: One junction end disagrees with the germline gene, perhaps due to a read error.

The chain carries TRBV12-3 or TRBV12-4 and TRBJ2-1; D may be TRBD2 (6 bases). The specimen was liver tumor tissue from sampling region 4. Subset reported: tumor region T4, right-lateral pole. The TCR was taken from a man aged 35 to 55 with primary liver carcinoma and hepatitis B virus infection. CDR3 sequence reads: CASSPTRANEQSF. CDR3 sequence (DNA): TGTGCCAGCAGTCCGACTAGGGCCAATGAGCAGTCCTTT.